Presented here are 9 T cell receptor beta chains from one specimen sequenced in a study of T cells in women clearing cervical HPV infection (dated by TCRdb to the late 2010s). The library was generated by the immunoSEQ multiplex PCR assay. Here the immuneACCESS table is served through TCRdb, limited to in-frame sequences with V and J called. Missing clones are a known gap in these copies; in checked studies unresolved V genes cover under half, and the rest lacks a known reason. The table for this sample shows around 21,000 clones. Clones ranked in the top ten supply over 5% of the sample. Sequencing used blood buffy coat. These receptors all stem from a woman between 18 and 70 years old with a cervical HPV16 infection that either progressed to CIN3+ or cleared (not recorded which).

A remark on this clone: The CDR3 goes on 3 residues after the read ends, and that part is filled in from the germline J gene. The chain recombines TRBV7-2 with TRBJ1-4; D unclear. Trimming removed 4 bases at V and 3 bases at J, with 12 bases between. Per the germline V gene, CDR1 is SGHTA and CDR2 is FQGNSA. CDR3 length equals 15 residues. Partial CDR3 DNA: TGTGCCAGCAGCTGGACGGGGTCGGCTAATGAAAAA. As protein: CASSWTGSANEK. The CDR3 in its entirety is CASSWTGSANEKLFF.

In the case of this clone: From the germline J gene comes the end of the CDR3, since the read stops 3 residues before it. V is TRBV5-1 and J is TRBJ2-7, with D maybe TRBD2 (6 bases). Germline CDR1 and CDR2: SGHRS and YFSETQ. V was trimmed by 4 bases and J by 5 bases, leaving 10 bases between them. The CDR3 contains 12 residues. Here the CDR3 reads CASSRWGDEQYF. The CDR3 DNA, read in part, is TGCGCCAGCAGCCGCTGGGGGGACGAG.

CDR3 DNA, as far as it was read: TGCGCCAGCAGTGAAAGAAGCCTCGACGAG. It specifies CASSERSLDE. The CDR3 in full is CASSERSLDEQYF. This chain joins TRBV10-2 and TRBJ2-7; D remains ambiguous. The sequenced fragment ends 3 residues before the CDR3 boundary, so the rest is inferred from the germline J gene. Germline CDR1 reads WSHSY; CDR2 reads SAAADI. V lost 3 bases, J lost 5 bases, and 11 bases lay in between. The CDR3 covers 13 residues.

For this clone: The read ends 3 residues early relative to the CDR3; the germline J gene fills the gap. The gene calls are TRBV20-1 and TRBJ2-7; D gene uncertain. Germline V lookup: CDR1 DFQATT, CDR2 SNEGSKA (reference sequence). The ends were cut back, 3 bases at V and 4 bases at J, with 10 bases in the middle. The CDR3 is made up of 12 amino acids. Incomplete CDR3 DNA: TGCAGTGCTAGGAACAGTCAATACGAG. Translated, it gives CSARNSQYE. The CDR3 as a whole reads CSARNSQYEQYF.

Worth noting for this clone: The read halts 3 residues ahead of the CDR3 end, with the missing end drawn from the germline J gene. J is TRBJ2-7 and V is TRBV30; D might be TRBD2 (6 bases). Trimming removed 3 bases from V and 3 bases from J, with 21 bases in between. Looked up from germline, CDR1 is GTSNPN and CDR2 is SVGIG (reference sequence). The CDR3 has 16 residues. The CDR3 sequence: CAWSPPPPRGGYEQYF. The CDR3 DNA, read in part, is TGTGCCTGGAGCCCACCCCCCCCGAGGGGAGGCTACGAG.

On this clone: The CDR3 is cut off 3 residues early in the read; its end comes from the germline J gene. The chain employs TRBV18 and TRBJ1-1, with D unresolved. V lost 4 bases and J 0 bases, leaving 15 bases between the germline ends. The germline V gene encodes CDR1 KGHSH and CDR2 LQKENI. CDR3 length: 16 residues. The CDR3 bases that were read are TGTGCCAGCTCACTCCTCCCCCAGGAGATGAACACTGAA. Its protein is CASSLLPQEMNTE. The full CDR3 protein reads CASSLLPQEMNTEAFF. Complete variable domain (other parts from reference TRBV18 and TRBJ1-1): NAGVMQNPRHLVRRRGQEARLRCSPMKGHSHVYWYRQLPEEGLKFMVYLQKENIIDESGMPKERFSAEFPKEGPSILRIQQVVRGDSAAYFCASSLLPQEMNTEAFFGQGTRLTVV.

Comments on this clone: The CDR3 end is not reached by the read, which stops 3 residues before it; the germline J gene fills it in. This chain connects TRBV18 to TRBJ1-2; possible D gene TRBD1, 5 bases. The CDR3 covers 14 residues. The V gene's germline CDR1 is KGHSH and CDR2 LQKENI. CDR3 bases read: TGTGCCAGCTCCTCGAGCGGGGGTGCAGATACC. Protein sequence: CASSSSGGADT. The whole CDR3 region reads CASSSSGGADTYTF. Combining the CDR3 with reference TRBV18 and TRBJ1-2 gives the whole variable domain NAGVMQNPRHLVRRRGQEARLRCSPMKGHSHVYWYRQLPEEGLKFMVYLQKENIIDESGMPKERFSAEFPKEGPSILRIQQVVRGDSAAYFCASSSSGGADTYTFGSGTRLTVV.

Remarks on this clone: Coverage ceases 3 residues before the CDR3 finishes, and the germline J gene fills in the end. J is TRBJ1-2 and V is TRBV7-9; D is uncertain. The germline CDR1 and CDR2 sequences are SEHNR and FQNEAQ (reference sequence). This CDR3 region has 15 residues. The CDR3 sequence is CASSLELASTYDYTF. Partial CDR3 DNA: TGTGCCAGCAGCTTGGAACTAGCGAGTACTTACGAC.

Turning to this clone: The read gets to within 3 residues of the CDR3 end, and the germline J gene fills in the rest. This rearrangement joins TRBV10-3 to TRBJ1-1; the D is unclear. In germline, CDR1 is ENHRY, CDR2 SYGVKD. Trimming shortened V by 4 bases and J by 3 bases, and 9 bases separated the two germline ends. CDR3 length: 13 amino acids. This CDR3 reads CAISGSLDTEAFF. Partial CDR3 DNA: TGTGCCATCAGTGGGTCTCTAGACACTGAA.